This T cell receptor beta chain is from a study of cytomegalovirus exposure and HLA in healthy donors. Germline V CDR1 and CDR2: SEHNR, FQNEAQ (reference sequence). The CDR3 is made up of 13 amino acids. V lost 2 bases to trimming and J lost 14 bases; unmatched junction nucleotides: 7. Broader study findings: Presence/absence analyses rested on an assumption that sequencing depth was roughly uniform across donors. A list of about 180 TCR beta chains associated with cytomegalovirus was given.

Primers: 60 Vbeta forward and 13 Jbeta reverse. Profiling relied on immunoSEQ multiplex PCR, and the TCRdb table lists in-frame clones only, not all of them. The data hold fewer than 200,000 clones, with 70% to 80% observed a single time. To note about this clone: What it binds is unknown.

V usage is TRBV7-9 and J usage is TRBJ2-1; TRBD1 matches at 9 bases. The receptor was isolated from a man aged 60 to 69 in good health and CMV-seronegative. The sequenced sample consisted of PBMCs. CDR3 region: CASSLTGGRSEFF. The CDR3 coding sequence is TGTGCCAGCAGCTTAACAGGGGGCCGTTCGGAGTTCTTC.